This T cell receptor (beta chain) was found in a study of shared clonotypes between healthy human individuals (TCRdb year 2020). Turning to the overall study: Three men and a couple of women, aged 18 to 49 years, made up the cohort. Each donor's leukapheresis produced roughly between roughly 0.85 and 9.5 billion PBMCs. The study deeply sequenced blood TCR repertoires of five healthy adults to estimate repertoire size and the extent of clonotype sharing between individuals. To increase sequencing depth and limit assay-specific biases, TCR repertoire library preparation and sequencing were carried out by different laboratories using diverse techniques. Per donor, three plates each were used for CD4 naive and CD4 memory, two for CD8 naive, and one for CD8 memory.

Here is what the overall study found, with its caveats: Rarefaction of sorted-subset datasets indicated incomplete sequencing despite the large sequencing depth. Higher generation probabilities were observed for clonotypes shared by all four sorted-subset donors than for non-shared clonotypes. Pairwise subsampling led to the expectation that sequencing depth would affect the degree of clonotype sharing among donors. Sampling was limited to blood, and TCR repertoires in tissue likely differ from TCR repertoires in blood. Naive subsets generally had larger estimated clonotype richness than memory subsets did. When a handful of donors were compared, the shared fraction of clonotypes was roughly 5% for naive CD4, about 4% for naive CD8, about 2.5% for memory CD4, and under 0.5% for memory CD8. Because the study included a small number of donors, the genetic and exposure-history diversity represented was limited.

Remarks on this clone: It has no known antigen specificity. The input lacks base qualities; no much larger clone sits a single base away.

Donors were healthy HIV-negative adults with no recently reported acute infections or vaccinations. Only Caucasian adults living in Nashville, Tennessee, USA were represented among the donors. CD8 memory samples were composed of magnetically selected CD45RO+ cells combined with CCR7-negative CD45RA+ effector memory (TemRA) cells. Blood was obtained by leukapheresis, after which PBMCs were separated by Ficoll-Histopaque density gradient centrifugation and cryopreserved in liquid nitrogen vapor phase. Purity and quantity of every magnetically sorted T cell population were checked by analytical flow cytometry. From each sorted fraction, genomic DNA was isolated and quantified by UV absorbance on a Nanodrop 2000c. Using the deep immunoSEQ assay, multiplex PCR amplified TCR CDR3 regions from genomic DNA. Extracted genomic DNA from each cell subset was distributed evenly across all wells of several immunoSEQ 96-well plates, and each plate was treated as a replicate. For sorted subsets, each replicate PCR was loaded with approximately 190 ng genomic DNA, equivalent to about 30,000 T cell genomes. Purified libraries were quantified with a Qubit 3.0 fluorometer, sized on a Bioanalyzer 2100, and re-quantified with the KAPA Library Quantification kit. Every immunoSEQ 96-well plate was sequenced on a separate single-read 150-cycle Illumina NextSeq 550 flow cell. For the original study's pipeline: The immunoSEQ output contained only junctional sequences without quality scores, so filtering could not match that applied to full-length reads. Sequences were annotated with PyIR, a Python wrapper for IgBLAST v1.9, using IMGT germline references to assign V/J genes and CDR3. Reads were filtered out if the reads had weak V/J assignments (E-value above 1e-6), no CDR3, stop codons, out-of-frame junctions, or ambiguous translated residues. A V3J clonotype was defined by an identical inferred V gene, J gene, and CDR3 amino acid sequence. Percentage overlap between repertoires was calculated by dividing the number of shared unique clonotypes by the size of the smaller repertoire. Richness of each repertoire was evaluated using RTK rarefaction, the Chao1 estimator, and Recon v2.1 estimates of unobserved clonotypes. For all TCRbeta clonotypes obtained by the gDNA method from a few donors, generation probabilities were computed with OLGA. What TCRdb holds here is the immuneACCESS table cut down to in-frame rearrangements. Part of the clones is not present; checked against another copy, under half of the missing clones reflect an unresolved V gene, and the others are unexplained. V and J calls and clone size are given by that table; D and trimming were obtained from the DNA. This sample has 650,000 to 700,000 clones in its table, and less than 95% of those were observed once. The top ten hold more than 30% of the sample.

The clonotype was recovered from a man younger than 30 in good health. Some clones in this sample may be carry-over from other donors' samples. Sequenced sample: memory CD8+ T cells from PBMCs. The cell subset or site label here, explained by the study, means: CD45RO+ cells pooled with CCR7-negative TemRA cells.

The CDR3 region has the sequence CASRLQGSWNQPQHF. Here is the DNA: TGTGCCAGCAGACTACAGGGTAGTTGGAATCAGCCCCAGCATTTT. This receptor chain uses TRBV27 and TRBJ1-5; TRBD1 might be the D gene, on 6 matching bases. The CDR3 runs 15 residues from the cysteine to the phenylalanine. The sequence is cut down to CDR3 DNA, 45 bases in frame from base 1. Between the V and J ends, shortened by 6 bases and 4 bases respectively, the junction contains 16 bases. In the germline V gene (reference sequence), CDR1 corresponds to MNHEY and CDR2 to SMNVEV.